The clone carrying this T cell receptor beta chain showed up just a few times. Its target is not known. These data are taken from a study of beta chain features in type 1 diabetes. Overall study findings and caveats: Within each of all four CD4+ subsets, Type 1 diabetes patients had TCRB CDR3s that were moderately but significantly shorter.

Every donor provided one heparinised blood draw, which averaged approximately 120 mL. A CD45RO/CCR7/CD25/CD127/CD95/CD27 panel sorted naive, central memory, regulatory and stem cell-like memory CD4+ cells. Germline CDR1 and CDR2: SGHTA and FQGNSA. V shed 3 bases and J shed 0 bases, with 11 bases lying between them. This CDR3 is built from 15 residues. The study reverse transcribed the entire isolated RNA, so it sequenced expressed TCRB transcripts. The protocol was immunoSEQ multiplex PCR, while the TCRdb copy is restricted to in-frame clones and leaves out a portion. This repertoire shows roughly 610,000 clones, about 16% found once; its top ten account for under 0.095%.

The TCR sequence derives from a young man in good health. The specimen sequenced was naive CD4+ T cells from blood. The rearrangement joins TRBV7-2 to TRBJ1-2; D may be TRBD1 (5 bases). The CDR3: CASSFDRTANYGYTF. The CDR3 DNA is TGTGCCAGCAGCTTCGACAGAACCGCTAACTATGGCTACACCTTC. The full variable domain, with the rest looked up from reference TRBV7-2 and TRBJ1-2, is GAGVSQSPSNKVTEKGKDVELRCDPISGHTALYWYRQSLGQGLEFLIYFQGNSAPDKSGLPSDRFSAERTGGSVSTLTIQRTQQEDSAVYLCASSFDRTANYGYTFGSGTRLTVV.